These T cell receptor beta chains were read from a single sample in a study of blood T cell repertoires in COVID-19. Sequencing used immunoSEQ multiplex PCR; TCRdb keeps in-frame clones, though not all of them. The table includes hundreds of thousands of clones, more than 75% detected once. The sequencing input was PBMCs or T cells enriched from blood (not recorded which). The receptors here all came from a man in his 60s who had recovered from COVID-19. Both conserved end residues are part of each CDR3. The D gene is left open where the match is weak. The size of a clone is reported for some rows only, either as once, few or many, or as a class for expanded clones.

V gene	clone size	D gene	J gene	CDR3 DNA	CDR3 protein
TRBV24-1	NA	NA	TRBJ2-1	TGTGCCACCAGAGGATCGGGGGACTATGAGCAGTTCTTC	CATRGSGDYEQFF
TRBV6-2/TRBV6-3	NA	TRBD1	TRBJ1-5	TGTGCCAGCAGTTACTTGTCTGACAGGGAAAGCCAGCCCCAGCATTTT	CASSYLSDRESQPQHF
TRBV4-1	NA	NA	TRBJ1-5	TGCGCCAGCAGCCAAGAAGCGAGGGTAGTAAGTCAGCCCCAGCATTTT	CASSQEARVVSQPQHF
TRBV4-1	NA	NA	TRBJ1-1	TGCGCCAGCAGCCAAGATCGGGACTTAGGTGCGCCAAACACTGAAGCTTTCTTT	CASSQDRDLGAPNTEAFF
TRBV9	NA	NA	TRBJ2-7	TGTGCCAGCAGCCCAGGACCGAGGGCCTACGAGCAGTACTTC	CASSPGPRAYEQYF
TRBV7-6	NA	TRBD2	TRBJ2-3	TGTGCCAGCAGCTTAAGGGAGCGGGGGACAGATACGCAGTATTTT	CASSLRERGTDTQYF
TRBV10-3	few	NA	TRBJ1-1	TGTGCCAGCGGAGGGGCGACTGAAGCTTTCTTT	CASGGATEAFF
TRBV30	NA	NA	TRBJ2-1	TGTGCCTGGAGTACGGGATTCTACAATGAGCAGTTCTTC	CAWSTGFYNEQFF
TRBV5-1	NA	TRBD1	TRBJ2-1	TGCGCCAGCAGCTTGTCCGGGACAGGGGGCAATGAGCAGTTCTTC	CASSLSGTGGNEQFF
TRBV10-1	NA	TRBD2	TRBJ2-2	TGCGCCAGCAGTGAGGGCCCTAGCGGGAGGGCCAATGGCGGGGAGCTGTTTTTT	CASSEGPSGRANGGELFF
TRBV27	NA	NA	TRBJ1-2	TGTGCCAGCGGGAGGTTATATGGCTACACCTTC	CASGRLYGYTF
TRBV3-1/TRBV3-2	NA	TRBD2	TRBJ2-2	TGTGCCTCCCGACTAGCGGGAGGCCCCGGGGAGCTGTTTTTT	CASRLAGGPGELFF
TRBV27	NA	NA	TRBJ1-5	TGTGCCAGCAGTCGAAGACACAATAGCAATCAGCCCCAGCATTTT	CASSRRHNSNQPQHF
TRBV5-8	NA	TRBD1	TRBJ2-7	TGTGCCAGCAGCCTCAGGGGGCCTCACGAGCAGTACTTC	CASSLRGPHEQYF
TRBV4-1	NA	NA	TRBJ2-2	TGCGCCAGCAGCCAAATCTTGACCGGGGAGCTGTTTTTT	CASSQILTGELFF
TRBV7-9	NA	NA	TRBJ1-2	TGTGCCAGCAGCTTAATTGAGGGGGACTATGGCTACACCTTC	CASSLIEGDYGYTF
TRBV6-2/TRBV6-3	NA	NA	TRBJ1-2	TGTGCCAGCAGTTCGGAACAGGCCCAGTTCTATGGCTACACCTTC	CASSSEQAQFYGYTF
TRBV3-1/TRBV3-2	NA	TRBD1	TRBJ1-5	TGTGCCAGCAGCCACGACAGGGCCCCCAGGGCCAATCAGCCCCAGCATTTT	CASSHDRAPRANQPQHF
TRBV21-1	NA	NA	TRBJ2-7	TGTGCCAGCAGCAAAGTTTCCGAGAGCTCCTACGAGCAGTACTTC	CASSKVSESSYEQYF
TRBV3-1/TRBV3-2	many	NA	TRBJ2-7	TGTGCCAGCAGCCAAGGGCGGGACAGGCAGTACTTC	CASSQGRDRQYF
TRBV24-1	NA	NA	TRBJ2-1	TGTGCCACCCTCAGGGTGGCTAGAGGCAATGAGCAGTTCTTC	CATLRVARGNEQFF
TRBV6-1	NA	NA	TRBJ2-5	TGTGCCAGCAGTGAAGGGTTGACTAGTTCTAAAGAGACCCAGTACTTC	CASSEGLTSSKETQYF
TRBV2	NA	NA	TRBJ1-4	TGTGCCAGCAGTGACTCTAGAGTTTCAGGGGTGAAACTGTTTTTT	CASSDSRVSGVKLFF
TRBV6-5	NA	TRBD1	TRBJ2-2	TGTGCCAGCATCGGCGGCCAGGGGGCGTCCGGGGAGCTGTTTTTT	CASIGGQGASGELFF
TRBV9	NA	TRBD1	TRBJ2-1	TGTGCCAGCAGCGTAGTTACAGGGGGGTATAATGAGCAGTTCTTC	CASSVVTGGYNEQFF
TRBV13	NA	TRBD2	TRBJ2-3	TGTGCCAGCAGCTTAGCGGGACTAGCGGGCACAGATACGCAGTATTTT	CASSLAGLAGTDTQYF
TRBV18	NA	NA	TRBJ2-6	TGTGCCAGCTCACCGACCCTATTCAGGGGCTCTGGGGCCAACGTCCTGACTTTC	CASSPTLFRGSGANVLTF
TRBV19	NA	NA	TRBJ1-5	TGTGCCAGTAGCAATAGTTGGGAGAATCAGCCCCAGCATTTT	CASSNSWENQPQHF
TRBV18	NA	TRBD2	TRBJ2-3	TGTGCCAGCTCACTCTCTAGCGGGGGGACAGATACGCAGTATTTT	CASSLSSGGTDTQYF
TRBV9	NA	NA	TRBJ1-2	TGTGCCAGCAGCGCCGCCGAGGGGGTAGGCTACACCTTC	CASSAAEGVGYTF
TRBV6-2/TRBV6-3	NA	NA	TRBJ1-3	TGTGCCAGCAGCCGACAGCACAGTCCTGGAAACACCATATATTTT	CASSRQHSPGNTIYF
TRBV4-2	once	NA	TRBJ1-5	TGTGCCAGCAGCCAAGATTGGGGAGGGCTCAATCAGCCCCAGCATTTT	CASSQDWGGLNQPQHF
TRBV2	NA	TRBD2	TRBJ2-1	TGTGCCAGCAGTGACTTTGGCCTAGCGGGAAGCAATGAGCAGTTCTTC	CASSDFGLAGSNEQFF
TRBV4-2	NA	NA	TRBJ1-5	TGTGCCAGCAGCCAAGCGAGAGGTCCCCAGCATTTT	CASSQARGPQHF
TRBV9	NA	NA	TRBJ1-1	TGTGCCAGCAGCCCCCCGACCGGGGGGAAAAACACTGAAGCTTTCTTT	CASSPPTGGKNTEAFF
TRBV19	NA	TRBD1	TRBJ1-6	TGTGCCAGTAGTACAACCAGGGGGCGCGGTTCACCCCTCCACTTT	CASSTTRGRGSPLHF
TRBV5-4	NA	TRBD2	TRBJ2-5	TGTGCCAGCAGCTTGACTAGCGGGAGGGCTTGGGAGACCCAGTACTTC	CASSLTSGRAWETQYF
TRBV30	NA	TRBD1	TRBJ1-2	TGTGCCTGGCAAGACAGGGATGGCTACACCTTC	CAWQDRDGYTF
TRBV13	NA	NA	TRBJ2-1	TGTGCCAGCAGCTTAGTAGGACAGAGCAATGAGCAGTTCTTC	CASSLVGQSNEQFF
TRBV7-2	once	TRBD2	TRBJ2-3	TGTGCCAGCAGCTTAGCCGGCCCGGGGGGTTTCTCTAATCGGTATTTT	CASSLAGPGGFSNRYF
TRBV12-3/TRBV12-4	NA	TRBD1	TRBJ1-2	TGTGCCAGCACAGGGGGCTATGGCTACACCTTC	CASTGGYGYTF
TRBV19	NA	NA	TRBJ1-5	TGTGCCAGTAACCGTCAAATGAGTCGATATAGCAATCAGCCCCAGCATTTT	CASNRQMSRYSNQPQHF
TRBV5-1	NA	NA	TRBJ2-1	TGCGCCAGCAGCTTGGCCCCCGCGGGAAATGGCCAGAATGAGCAGTTCTTC	CASSLAPAGNGQNEQFF
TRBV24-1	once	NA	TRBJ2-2	TGTGCCACCAGTGACCTCAGTCTCCAAAACACCGGGGAGCTGTTTTTT	CATSDLSLQNTGELFF
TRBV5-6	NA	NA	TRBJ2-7	TGTGCCAGCAGCGACCTCACCCAGGGGGACTTTCACTACGAGCAGTACTTC	CASSDLTQGDFHYEQYF
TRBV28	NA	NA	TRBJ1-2	TGTGCCAGCAGTTCAGCCTCCGGACGGGAACTCTATGGCTACACCTTC	CASSSASGRELYGYTF
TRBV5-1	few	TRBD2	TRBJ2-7	TGCGCCAGCAGCGTAGGGACTAGCGGGAGCAAGCAGTACTTC	CASSVGTSGSKQYF
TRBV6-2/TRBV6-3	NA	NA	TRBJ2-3	TGTGCCAGCAGTTATCTTGTTTCGCGGGGCTCTAGCACAGATACGCAGTATTTT	CASSYLVSRGSSTDTQYF
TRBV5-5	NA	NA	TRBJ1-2	TGTGCCAGCAGCTTAGACAGGCCAAACTATGGCTACACCTTC	CASSLDRPNYGYTF
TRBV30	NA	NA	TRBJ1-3	TGTGCCTGGAGTGTATACGCGGGGATTGCAGCTGGAAACACCATATATTTT	CAWSVYAGIAAGNTIYF